A selection of T cell receptor beta chains follows, all from one sample in a study of blood T cell repertoires in COVID-19. TCRdb's table, derived via immunoSEQ multiplex PCR, lists solely in-frame clones and lacks some. The data show approximately 190,000 clones, nearly 90% seen once. The sequencing sample was made of peripheral blood. Every receptor here comes from a man between 60 and 70 years old with active or convalescent COVID-19. CDR3s include the opening cysteine and the closing phenylalanine or tryptophan. The D gene is left open where the match is weak. Only some rows state a clone size, as once, few, many or a class for expanded clones.

abundance: .; d_gene: .; v_gene: TRBV6-1; j_gene: TRBJ1-2; CDR3aa: CASSEGRAGGRGVGYTF; CDR3nt: TGTGCCAGCAGTGAAGGGAGAGCGGGTGGACGTGGTGTAGGCTACACCTTC
abundance: .; d_gene: .; v_gene: TRBV24-1; j_gene: TRBJ2-1; CDR3aa: CATSGPGNNEQFF; CDR3nt: TGTGCCACCAGTGGTCCCGGGAACAATGAGCAGTTCTTC
abundance: .; d_gene: .; v_gene: TRBV6-6; j_gene: TRBJ2-5; CDR3aa: CASSYSASVGETQYF; CDR3nt: TGTGCCAGCAGTTACTCGGCTAGCGTCGGTGAGACCCAGTACTTC
abundance: .; d_gene: .; v_gene: TRBV18; j_gene: TRBJ2-7; CDR3aa: CASSPAGAPYEQYF; CDR3nt: TGTGCCAGCTCACCGGCGGGGGCTCCCTACGAGCAGTACTTC
abundance: .; d_gene: TRBD1; v_gene: TRBV29-1; j_gene: TRBJ1-1; CDR3aa: CSVERQGRTEAFF; CDR3nt: TGCAGCGTGGAGAGACAGGGGAGAACTGAAGCTTTCTTT
abundance: many; d_gene: .; v_gene: TRBV2; j_gene: TRBJ1-2; CDR3aa: CASSEAGAWGYTF; CDR3nt: TGTGCCAGCAGTGAAGCTGGGGCGTGGGGCTACACCTTC
abundance: .; d_gene: .; v_gene: TRBV9; j_gene: TRBJ2-4; CDR3aa: CASSLFAGDLIQYF; CDR3nt: TGTGCCAGCAGCTTATTTGCAGGGGATCTCATTCAGTACTTC
abundance: .; d_gene: TRBD2; v_gene: TRBV29-1; j_gene: TRBJ2-3; CDR3aa: CSAGTSGGVTDTQYF; CDR3nt: TGCAGCGCCGGGACTAGCGGCGGTGTCACAGATACGCAGTATTTT
abundance: .; d_gene: .; v_gene: TRBV12-3/TRBV12-4; j_gene: TRBJ2-1; CDR3aa: CASRRIQYNEQFF; CDR3nt: TGTGCCAGCAGGAGAATCCAATACAATGAGCAGTTCTTC
abundance: .; d_gene: TRBD1; v_gene: TRBV7-6; j_gene: TRBJ1-1; CDR3aa: CASSSPGQGAWNTEAFF; CDR3nt: TGTGCCAGCAGCTCACCGGGACAGGGGGCTTGGAACACTGAAGCTTTCTTT
abundance: .; d_gene: .; v_gene: TRBV24-1; j_gene: TRBJ1-3; CDR3aa: CATSEPPRDPLSRNTIYF; CDR3nt: TGTGCCACCAGTGAACCCCCGAGGGATCCCTTGAGCCGAAACACCATATATTTT
abundance: .; d_gene: TRBD1; v_gene: TRBV5-1; j_gene: TRBJ2-1; CDR3aa: CASSRDSSYNEQFF; CDR3nt: TGCGCCAGCAGCCGGGACAGCTCCTACAATGAGCAGTTCTTC
abundance: .; d_gene: .; v_gene: TRBV7-6; j_gene: TRBJ1-5; CDR3aa: CASSLGAREGQPQHF; CDR3nt: TGTGCCAGCAGCTTAGGAGCCCGGGAGGGACAGCCCCAGCATTTT
abundance: .; d_gene: .; v_gene: TRBV21-1; j_gene: TRBJ2-7; CDR3aa: CASSKLRTDYEQYF; CDR3nt: TGTGCCAGCAGCAAGTTGAGGACAGACTACGAGCAGTACTTC
abundance: .; d_gene: TRBD1; v_gene: TRBV19; j_gene: TRBJ1-2; CDR3aa: CASSNSGGYGYTF; CDR3nt: TGTGCCAGTAGTAACTCAGGGGGCTATGGCTACACCTTC
abundance: .; d_gene: .; v_gene: TRBV29-1; j_gene: TRBJ2-7; CDR3aa: CSVRTVAYEQYF; CDR3nt: TGCAGCGTTAGGACAGTTGCCTACGAGCAGTACTTC
abundance: .; d_gene: TRBD1; v_gene: TRBV2; j_gene: TRBJ1-6; CDR3aa: CASSQAGQGVSPLHF; CDR3nt: TGTGCCAGCAGTCAAGCGGGACAGGGGGTATCACCCCTCCACTTT
abundance: .; d_gene: .; v_gene: TRBV5-1; j_gene: TRBJ1-4; CDR3aa: CASSLGWGDNEKLFF; CDR3nt: TGCGCCAGCAGCTTGGGTTGGGGGGATAATGAAAAACTGTTTTTT
abundance: .; d_gene: TRBD1; v_gene: TRBV3-1/TRBV3-2; j_gene: TRBJ2-6; CDR3aa: CASSHYRGPGGANVLTF; CDR3nt: TGTGCCAGCAGCCACTACAGGGGGCCCGGCGGGGCCAACGTCCTGACTTTC
abundance: .; d_gene: TRBD1; v_gene: TRBV7-9; j_gene: TRBJ1-6; CDR3aa: CASSPRQGYNSPLHF; CDR3nt: TGTGCCAGCAGCCCCAGACAGGGGTATAATTCACCCCTCCACTTT
abundance: .; d_gene: .; v_gene: TRBV6-2/TRBV6-3; j_gene: TRBJ1-2; CDR3aa: CASSDSYYGYTF; CDR3nt: TGTGCCAGCAGCGACAGCTATTATGGCTACACCTTC
abundance: .; d_gene: .; v_gene: TRBV4-1; j_gene: TRBJ1-2; CDR3aa: CASSPLTPFAANYGYTF; CDR3nt: TGCGCCAGCAGCCCTCTTACCCCTTTTGCAGCTAACTATGGCTACACCTTC
abundance: .; d_gene: TRBD1; v_gene: TRBV5-1; j_gene: TRBJ1-2; CDR3aa: CASSPGTGGHRRSDGYTF; CDR3nt: TGCGCCAGCAGCCCGGGGACAGGGGGCCATAGGCGGTCTGATGGCTACACCTTC
abundance: .; d_gene: .; v_gene: TRBV4-2; j_gene: TRBJ2-3; CDR3aa: CASSQGLAGTDTQYF; CDR3nt: TGTGCCAGCAGCCAAGGGTTAGCGGGCACAGATACGCAGTATTTT
abundance: .; d_gene: .; v_gene: TRBV3-1/TRBV3-2; j_gene: TRBJ1-2; CDR3aa: CASSQAGGDGYTF; CDR3nt: TGTGCCAGCAGCCAAGCCGGAGGGGATGGCTACACCTTC
abundance: .; d_gene: TRBD2; v_gene: TRBV2; j_gene: TRBJ2-5; CDR3aa: CASRGGLAGLGPQYF; CDR3nt: TGTGCCAGCAGGGGGGGACTAGCGGGGCTGGGGCCCCAGTACTTC
abundance: .; d_gene: .; v_gene: TRBV6-5; j_gene: TRBJ1-2; CDR3aa: CASTPGGGTNYGYTF; CDR3nt: TGTGCCAGCACTCCGGGGGGCGGAACTAACTATGGCTACACCTTC
abundance: .; d_gene: TRBD2; v_gene: TRBV7-6; j_gene: TRBJ2-3; CDR3aa: CASSLVGGAGGNTDTQYF; CDR3nt: TGTGCCAGCAGCTTAGTCGGGGGAGCGGGGGGAAACACAGATACGCAGTATTTT
abundance: .; d_gene: .; v_gene: TRBV2; j_gene: TRBJ1-6; CDR3aa: CASKGVLNSPLHF; CDR3nt: TGTGCCAGCAAAGGGGTCCTGAATTCACCCCTCCACTTT
abundance: .; d_gene: .; v_gene: TRBV6-5; j_gene: TRBJ1-2; CDR3aa: CASVVGQNYGYTF; CDR3nt: TGTGCCAGCGTAGTTGGACAGAACTATGGCTACACCTTC
abundance: .; d_gene: .; v_gene: TRBV18; j_gene: TRBJ2-3; CDR3aa: CASSVQQQPRTDTQYF; CDR3nt: TGTGCCAGCTCGGTCCAACAGCAGCCCCGCACAGATACGCAGTATTTT
abundance: once; d_gene: TRBD1; v_gene: TRBV7-9; j_gene: TRBJ1-5; CDR3aa: CASSLEGASQPQHF; CDR3nt: TGTGCCAGCAGCTTAGAGGGGGCGAGTCAGCCCCAGCATTTT
abundance: .; d_gene: TRBD2; v_gene: TRBV2; j_gene: TRBJ2-5; CDR3aa: CASSPVSGGAGETQYF; CDR3nt: TGTGCCAGCAGCCCTGTAAGCGGGGGGGCTGGAGAGACCCAGTACTTC
abundance: .; d_gene: .; v_gene: TRBV2; j_gene: TRBJ1-6; CDR3aa: CASSEEGNNSPLHF; CDR3nt: TGTGCCAGCAGTGAGGAGGGAAATAATTCACCCCTCCACTTT
abundance: .; d_gene: TRBD2; v_gene: TRBV18; j_gene: TRBJ2-1; CDR3aa: CASSPAGTSGRNEQFF; CDR3nt: TGTGCCAGCTCACCTGCTGGGACTAGTGGAAGGAATGAGCAGTTCTTC
abundance: .; d_gene: .; v_gene: TRBV5-4; j_gene: TRBJ2-3; CDR3aa: CASSLAGNTQYF; CDR3nt: TGTGCCAGCAGTCTTGCGGGGAATACGCAGTATTTT
abundance: .; d_gene: TRBD1; v_gene: TRBV5-1; j_gene: TRBJ1-2; CDR3aa: CASSERWTGNNYGYTF; CDR3nt: TGCGCCAGCAGCGAACGATGGACAGGAAATAACTATGGCTACACCTTC
abundance: .; d_gene: .; v_gene: TRBV20-1; j_gene: TRBJ2-5; CDR3aa: CSASSAAAQETQYF; CDR3nt: TGCAGTGCTAGTTCCGCAGCGGCTCAAGAGACCCAGTACTTC
abundance: .; d_gene: TRBD1; v_gene: TRBV5-1; j_gene: TRBJ2-5; CDR3aa: CASSPQGVLRETQYF; CDR3nt: TGCGCCAGCAGTCCCCAGGGGGTTTTGAGGGAGACCCAGTACTTC
abundance: .; d_gene: TRBD2; v_gene: TRBV4-2; j_gene: TRBJ2-1; CDR3aa: CASSQDQGSGGLFNEQFF; CDR3nt: TGTGCCAGCAGCCAAGATCAGGGCAGCGGGGGGTTGTTCAATGAGCAGTTCTTC
abundance: .; d_gene: .; v_gene: TRBV11-2; j_gene: TRBJ1-5; CDR3aa: CASSTMDNQPQHF; CDR3nt: TGTGCCAGCAGCACGATGGACAACCAGCCCCAGCATTTT
abundance: .; d_gene: TRBD1; v_gene: TRBV5-1; j_gene: TRBJ1-2; CDR3aa: CASSIRQGADGYTF; CDR3nt: TGCGCCAGCAGCATCCGACAGGGGGCGGATGGCTACACCTTC
abundance: .; d_gene: TRBD1; v_gene: TRBV5-1; j_gene: TRBJ2-1; CDR3aa: CASSFKTGVDEQFF; CDR3nt: TGCGCCAGCAGCTTCAAGACAGGGGTCGATGAGCAGTTCTTC
abundance: once; d_gene: TRBD2; v_gene: TRBV7-3; j_gene: TRBJ2-1; CDR3aa: CASSFSGGPYNEQFF; CDR3nt: TGTGCCAGCAGCTTTAGCGGGGGTCCGTACAATGAGCAGTTCTTC
abundance: .; d_gene: TRBD1; v_gene: TRBV5-4; j_gene: TRBJ1-1; CDR3aa: CASSLGGGQGASEAFF; CDR3nt: TGTGCCAGCAGCTTGGGCGGGGGACAGGGTGCCTCGGAAGCTTTCTTT
abundance: .; d_gene: TRBD1; v_gene: TRBV30; j_gene: TRBJ1-2; CDR3aa: CAWSPTGPFYGYTF; CDR3nt: TGTGCCTGGAGTCCGACAGGGCCTTTCTATGGCTACACCTTC
abundance: .; d_gene: .; v_gene: TRBV7-6; j_gene: TRBJ2-7; CDR3aa: CASSLAGGRGRYEQYF; CDR3nt: TGTGCCAGCAGCTTAGCGGGGGGAAGGGGGCGGTACGAGCAGTACTTC
abundance: .; d_gene: TRBD1; v_gene: TRBV13; j_gene: TRBJ1-2; CDR3aa: CASSLGGQGAGGYTF; CDR3nt: TGTGCCAGCAGCTTAGGAGGACAGGGGGCGGGTGGCTACACCTTC
abundance: .; d_gene: .; v_gene: TRBV24-1; j_gene: TRBJ1-5; CDR3aa: CATSEGRSNQPQHF; CDR3nt: TGTGCCACCAGTGAGGGCCGAAGCAATCAGCCCCAGCATTTT
abundance: .; d_gene: .; v_gene: TRBV3-1/TRBV3-2; j_gene: TRBJ2-5; CDR3aa: CASSPGGFETQYF; CDR3nt: TGTGCCAGCAGCCCCGGAGGGTTTGAGACCCAGTACTTC
abundance: .; d_gene: TRBD1; v_gene: TRBV7-6; j_gene: TRBJ1-2; CDR3aa: CASSPRGGQGLGGYTF; CDR3nt: TGTGCCAGCAGCCCAAGGGGGGGACAGGGGCTTGGTGGCTACACCTTC
abundance: .; d_gene: .; v_gene: TRBV7-2; j_gene: TRBJ2-7; CDR3aa: CASSLSQGYEQYF; CDR3nt: TGTGCCAGCAGCTTATCACAGGGTTACGAGCAGTACTTC
abundance: .; d_gene: TRBD1; v_gene: TRBV11-2; j_gene: TRBJ1-2; CDR3aa: CASSSLTGGIGGYTF; CDR3nt: TGTGCCAGCAGCTCTCTGACAGGGGGAATAGGTGGCTACACCTTC
abundance: once; d_gene: TRBD1; v_gene: TRBV19; j_gene: TRBJ1-2; CDR3aa: CASSIWGQGAYGYTF; CDR3nt: TGTGCCAGTAGTATATGGGGACAGGGGGCATATGGCTACACCTTC
abundance: .; d_gene: TRBD1; v_gene: TRBV2; j_gene: TRBJ1-5; CDR3aa: CASSGTGRIDQPQHF; CDR3nt: TGTGCCAGCAGTGGGACAGGGAGAATCGATCAGCCCCAGCATTTT